Listed here are 27 T cell receptor beta chains from one sample, sequenced in a study of shared clonotypes between healthy human individuals. TCRdb's copy holds only in-frame clones and misses some; the assay was immunoSEQ multiplex PCR. The table has around 510,000 clones, roughly 95% seen once; the top ten hold approximately 0.06%. The sample was naive CD4+ T cells sorted from blood. Subset: CD45RA+ positively selected. These receptors were taken from a woman aged 25 to 39 in good health.

The chain uses TRBV18 and TRBJ2-7; 9 nucleotides agree with TRBD2. The junction had 11 bases not matched to a gene; V was cut back by 4 bases and J by 4 bases. The CDR3 runs 16 residues. Germline V lookup: CDR1 KGHSH, CDR2 LQKENI. CDR3 nucleotides: TGTGCCAGCTCACGAATAGCGGGAGAGGGGATTTACGAGCAGTACTTC. Its translation is CASSRIAGEGIYEQYF.

The rearrangement links TRBV7-9 to TRBJ2-5; no definite D call. CDR3 length equals 13 residues. V lost 1 base and J 6 bases, leaving 9 bases between the germline ends. CDR1 and CDR2 from the germline V gene are SEHNR and FQNEAQ (reference sequence). CDR3 nucleotides: TGTGCCAGCAGCTTAGGGTCTAGTAAGACCCAGTACTTC. The encoded protein is CASSLGSSKTQYF.

This chain uses TRBV9 with TRBJ2-1; TRBD2 aligns across 9 bases. V lost 2 bases to trimming and J lost 4 bases; unmatched junction nucleotides: 7. Looked up from germline, CDR1 is SGDLS and CDR2 is YYNGEE. The CDR3 runs to 16 residues. The CDR3 nucleotides read TGTGCCAGCAGCGTCCTAGCGGGAACGCAGTACAATGAGCAGTTCTTC. Its translation: CASSVLAGTQYNEQFF.

The chain couples TRBV5-1 to TRBJ1-1; 7 bases line up with TRBD1. V lost 4 bases, J lost 5 bases, and 8 bases stayed unmatched. Germline lookup yields CDR1 SGHRS and CDR2 YFSETQ. The CDR3 contains 14 residues. The CDR3 bases are TGCGCCAGCAGCCCGGGGACAGAGGGGACTGAAGCTTTCTTT. Translated, it gives CASSPGTEGTEAFF.

J is TRBJ2-6 and V is TRBV18; D is perhaps TRBD1 (6 bases). Germline V lookup: CDR1 KGHSH, CDR2 LQKENI. V was cut by 2 bases and J by 4 bases, with 9 bases left in between. The CDR3 consists of 15 residues. The CDR3 coding sequence is TGTGCCAGCTCACCAACAGGGACCGGGGCCAACGTCCTGACTTTC. Translating it yields CASSPTGTGANVLTF.

DNA for the CDR3: TGTGCCATCAGTTCCTCCGGGAACACAGATACGCAGTATTTT. Translated, it gives CAISSSGNTDTQYF. The V call is TRBV10-3, the J call TRBJ2-3, with D possibly being TRBD2 (5 bases). Germline assignment: CDR1 ENHRY and CDR2 SYGVKD. The CDR3 is made up of 14 amino acids. The ends were cut back, 5 bases at V and 2 bases at J, with 11 bases in the middle.

This rearrangement joins TRBV10-2 to TRBJ2-2, with D unclear. The germline gives CDR1 WSHSY, CDR2 SAAADI. CDR3 size: 15 residues. V was clipped by 6 bases and J by 4 bases, with 15 bases between them. CDR3 sequence: CASSLTGIGTGELFF. Written as DNA, the CDR3 is TGCGCCAGCAGCCTAACCGGAATTGGCACCGGGGAGCTGTTTTTT.

J is TRBJ2-1 and V is TRBV6-5, with 7 bases that match TRBD2. This CDR3 region has 13 residues. J gave up 3 bases and V 5 bases, and 1 base lay outside the gene matches. CDR1 is MNHEY, CDR2 SVGAGI, per germline. The CDR3 protein is CASSGTNYNEQFF. CDR3 bases: TGTGCCAGCAGTGGGACTAACTACAATGAGCAGTTCTTC.

As to this clone: This same CDR3 is encoded by further DNA sequences in the sample. The chain joins TRBV28 to TRBJ1-2; tentative D call: TRBD1 (6 bases). CDR3 length: 12 residues. Germline values: CDR1 MDHEN, CDR2 SYDVKM. Trimming took 3 bases from V and 8 from J, leaving 10 bases between them. The CDR3 loop is CASSFSTGGYTF. In nucleotides, the CDR3 is TGTGCCAGCAGTTTTTCCACAGGGGGCTACACCTTC.

This clone was seen a single time. J is TRBJ2-7 and V is TRBV6-1, with a tentative D call TRBD2 (6 bases). The CDR3 runs to 15 residues. The V end was cut by 6 bases, the J end by 9 bases, with 24 bases between. CDR1 is MNHNS, CDR2 SASEGT, per germline. This CDR3 reads CASSRPQSHGGVQYF. CDR3 sequence (DNA): TGTGCCAGCAGCCGCCCCCAGTCCCACGGGGGAGTGCAGTACTTC.

The chain joins TRBV27 to TRBJ2-3; TRBD2 might be the D (5 bases). Germline CDR1 is MNHEY and CDR2 is SMNVEV (reference sequence). The CDR3 is made up of 14 amino acids. The germline V and J ends were trimmed by 1 base and 6 bases, with 11 bases remaining between them. The CDR3 region has the DNA TGTGCCAGCAGTTTATGGAGGAAGGGTGATACGCAGTATTTT. Protein sequence: CASSLWRKGDTQYF.

With regard to this clone: The sample carries other DNA sequences with the same CDR3. The chain couples TRBV5-1 to TRBJ2-1; TRBD1 might be the D (5 bases). Germline V gene data show CDR1 as SGHRS and CDR2 as YFSETQ. The ends were cut back, 0 bases at V and 9 bases at J, with 10 bases in the middle. The CDR3 consists of 13 residues. The CDR3 reads CASSLGQGGEQFF. The CDR3 DNA reads as TGCGCCAGCAGCTTGGGGCAGGGCGGTGAGCAGTTCTTC.

In its sample, this clone was seen once. This chain uses TRBV4-1 with TRBJ2-5, with TRBD2 identical over 10 bases. Judging by the DNA end, TRBJ2-7 fits better; the J call may be wrong. The CDR3 consists of 16 residues. From germline, CDR1 is MGHRA and CDR2 YSYEKL. This CDR3 reads CASSPGRLAGVHEQYF. In DNA form, the CDR3 reads TGCGCCAGCAGCCCAGGGCGGCTAGCGGGAGTCCACGAGCAGTACTTC.

V and J are TRBV28 and TRBJ1-6; D is uncertain. V was shortened by 8 bases and J by 10 bases, with 9 bases between the two germline ends. This CDR3 has 11 amino acids. Germline CDR1 reads MDHEN; CDR2 reads SYDVKM. As DNA, the CDR3 is TGTGCCAGCTCCGGAAGGTCACCCCTCCACTTT. Its translation: CASSGRSPLHF.

Note on this clone: Distinct nucleotide sequences in the sample also encode this CDR3. The V and J genes are TRBV5-1 and TRBJ1-2; no clear D. The CDR3 runs to 13 residues. Germline CDR1 and CDR2: SGHRS and YFSETQ. Trimming left V 0 bases short and J 8 bases short, with 11 bases between. The CDR3 sequence is CASSLGSGYGYTF. The CDR3 DNA is TGCGCCAGCAGCTTGGGGTCGGGGTACGGCTACACCTTC.

In DNA, the CDR3 is TGTGCCAGCAGCTTCAATGGGGTCAACACCGGGGAGCTGTTTTTT. Its translation: CASSFNGVNTGELFF. The gene calls are TRBV11-2 and TRBJ2-2; D ambiguous. This CDR3 contains 15 residues. Germline values: CDR1 SGHAT, CDR2 FQNNGV. V was pared by 3 bases and J by 2 bases, with 10 bases between.

The chain has TRBV15 and TRBJ1-1; perhaps TRBD1 as D (6 bases). CDR1 and CDR2 from the germline V gene are LNHNV and YYDKDF (reference sequence). V was shortened by 1 base and J by 8 bases, with 14 bases between the two germline ends. This CDR3 spans 14 amino acids. CDR3 in DNA: TGTGCCACCAGCAGAGTATATGCTCAGGGGGAAGCTTTCTTT. Residues: CATSRVYAQGEAFF.

The chain uses TRBV28 and TRBJ2-3; possibly TRBD2 for D (6 bases). The CDR3 is made up of 14 amino acids. V lost 7 bases, J lost 3 bases, and 14 bases lay in between. Germline V CDR1 and CDR2: MDHEN, SYDVKM. The DNA of the CDR3 is TGTGCCAGCATCCCTCGGAGGGTTACAGATACGCAGTATTTT. Its translation: CASIPRRVTDTQYF.

The chain employs TRBV19 and TRBJ2-6; no firm D call. The CDR3 has 15 residues. V lost 4 bases, J lost 1 base, and 8 bases lay in between. Germline CDR1 LNHDA, CDR2 SQIVND (reference sequence). The CDR3 protein is CASSTTSSGANVLTF. For the CDR3, the DNA is TGTGCCAGTAGTACCACATCTTCTGGGGCCAACGTCCTGACTTTC.

The rearrangement uses TRBV5-1 and TRBJ2-7; D assignment may be TRBD1 or TRBD2 (5 bases each). Germline CDR1 reads SGHRS; CDR2 reads YFSETQ. V lost 1 base and J 2 bases, leaving 13 bases between the germline ends. The CDR3 runs 15 residues. The chain's CDR3 is CASSLSPGPTYEQYF. Written as DNA, the CDR3 is TGCGCCAGCAGCTTGAGCCCGGGACCGACCTACGAGCAGTACTTC.

J is TRBJ1-6 and V is TRBV30, with 7 bases aligning to TRBD1. The V segment lost 4 bases and the J segment 6 bases; nucleotides outside the gene matches: 3. The CDR3 is 13 amino acids. Germline V lookup: CDR1 GTSNPN, CDR2 SVGIG (reference sequence). The CDR3 is CAWTGQSNSPLHF. In DNA, the CDR3 is TGTGCCTGGACGGGACAGAGTAATTCACCCCTCCACTTT.

V is TRBV10-3 and J is TRBJ2-7, with 9 positions matching TRBD2. The germline CDR1 and CDR2 sequences are ENHRY and SYGVKD. The CDR3 is 14 residues long. Trimming cost V 5 bases and J 3 bases; bases outside gene matches: 5. The CDR3 region has the DNA TGTGCCATCAGTCCTAATAGCGGGAGCTACGAGCAGTACTTC. It translates to CAISPNSGSYEQYF.

V and J are TRBV28 and TRBJ1-1; 8 nucleotides match TRBD1. CDR1 and CDR2 from the germline V gene are MDHEN and SYDVKM. The J segment lost 1 base and the V segment lost 2 bases, leaving 0 bases of the junction unmatched. This CDR3 comprises 14 residues. The CDR3 protein is CASSLTGGNTEAFF. CDR3 in DNA: TGTGCCAGCAGTTTAACAGGGGGGAACACTGAAGCTTTCTTT.

The genes are TRBV5-1 and TRBJ2-7; D possibly corresponds to TRBD1 (5 bases). CDR3 size: 11 residues. Germline CDR1 reads SGHRS; CDR2 reads YFSETQ. Trimming took off 2 bases at V and 5 bases at J, with 5 bases between the two ends. The CDR3 loop is CASSLQDEQYF. The CDR3 nucleotides read TGCGCCAGCAGCTTACAGGACGAGCAGTACTTC.

The V call is TRBV21-1, the J call TRBJ2-7. TRBV21-1 constitutes a pseudogene. CDR3 length: 19 residues. The CDR3 bases are TGTGCCAGCAGCCCAAGTGGTGGGGGGAACAGGGCGCGTTTCTACGAGCAGTACTTC. Protein sequence: CASSPSGGGNRARFYEQYF.

This sequence joins TRBV19 and TRBJ2-2; 8 positions agree with TRBD1. V was pared by 4 bases and J by 7 bases, with 5 bases of the junction left unmatched. The V gene's germline CDR1 is LNHDA and CDR2 SQIVND (reference sequence). The CDR3 spans 14 residues. As DNA, the CDR3 is TGTGCCAGTAGTACAGGGACAGGTGGCGGGGAGCTGTTTTTT. Translation gives CASSTGTGGGELFF.

The V call is TRBV5-8, the J call TRBJ2-1; 8 nucleotides align to TRBD2. Germline V gene data show CDR1 as SGHTS and CDR2 as YDEGEE. This CDR3 contains 17 residues. With 1 base clipped from V and 2 bases from J, the junction kept 8 bases outside the gene matches. The CDR3 region is CASSLISAGGPYNEQFF. The CDR3 DNA sequence: TGTGCCAGCAGCTTGATCTCGGCGGGAGGTCCCTACAATGAGCAGTTCTTC.